This T cell receptor (beta chain) was profiled in a study of blood T cell repertoires in COVID-19. The CDR3 spans 13 residues. The germline gives CDR1 MNHEY, CDR2 SMNVEV (reference sequence). Trimming pared 9 bases from V and 6 bases from J, leaving 18 bases between. Here immunoSEQ multiplex PCR was the method, and the copy in TCRdb shows in-frame clones only, minus some. The table includes roughly 280,000 clones, 86% detected once. This TCR was recovered from a man between 25 and 39 years old with active or convalescent COVID-19. The chain joins TRBV27 to TRBJ2-7; perhaps TRBD1 as D (6 bases). Sequencing used peripheral blood. CDR3 in amino acids: CASVPGHPIEQYF. CDR3 DNA sequence: TGTGCCAGTGTCCCGGGACATCCCATCGAGCAGTACTTC.